This entry describes one TCR beta chain. The repertoire was sequenced with immunoSEQ multiplex PCR; TCRdb's copy has only in-frame clones and lacks some. The repertoire holds approximately 2.3 million clones, about 92% seen once, with about 0.39% in the top ten. The sample comes from a study of shared clonotypes between healthy human individuals. CDR3 size: 14 residues. Trimming cost V 0 bases and J 1 base, with 6 bases left between them. Germline-derived CDR1 and CDR2 are MNHNS and SASEGT. What was sequenced was naive CD4+ T cells from PBMCs. Subset of the sample: CD45RA+ positively selected. The V call is TRBV6-1, the J call TRBJ1-1; D uncertain. This receptor was identified in a man younger than 30 in good health. Some clones in this sample may be carry-over from other donors' samples. This CDR3 reads CASSEAGANTEAFF. The CDR3 DNA reads as TGTGCCAGCAGTGAAGCGGGTGCGAACACTGAAGCTTTCTTT.